The 10 T cell receptor beta chains presented below share a single source sample, sequenced in a study of graft-versus-host responses after intestinal transplantation. Sequencing was performed with immunoSEQ multiplex PCR; in TCRdb, only in-frame clones are kept and a portion is missing. The data hold some 39,000 clones, with about 90% observed a single time. The sample was PBMCs, taken 267 days after transplant. Receptors originate from a human patient who received an intestinal transplant, so some T cells may come from the graft donor.

The CDR3 nucleotides are TGTGCCAGTAGTATCTCCCTAGCGGGGGGATGGTGGACCCAGTACTTC. Amino acids: CASSISLAGGWWTQYF. The rearrangement uses TRBV19 and TRBJ2-5, with 11 nucleotides matching TRBD2. CDR3 length: 16 residues. The J segment lost 7 bases and the V segment lost 3 bases, leaving 10 bases of the junction unmatched. Germline loops: CDR1 LNHDA, CDR2 SQIVND (reference sequence).

The chain couples TRBV19 to TRBJ1-3; TRBD1 might be the D (5 bases). The V gene lost 10 bases and the J gene lost 4 bases, with 17 bases spanning the gap. CDR1 LNHDA and CDR2 SQIVND come from the germline V gene (reference sequence). This CDR3 region has 14 residues. CDR3 in amino acids: CATAPGLGGNTIYF. DNA for the CDR3: TGTGCCACCGCCCCAGGGCTGGGAGGAAACACCATATATTTT.

The CDR3 DNA sequence: TGTGCCTGGAGTGGGACAGGAATCTATGGCTACACCTTC. Translating it yields CAWSGTGIYGYTF. The rearrangement links TRBV30 to TRBJ1-2, with 7 bases fitting TRBD1. Germline CDR1 GTSNPN, CDR2 SVGIG (reference sequence). The CDR3 totals 13 residues. After removal of 1 base from V and 4 bases from J, the junction contained 3 bases not matched to a gene.

The chain carries TRBV27 and TRBJ1-5; 9 bases are shared with TRBD1. This CDR3 has 16 residues. V dropped 5 bases and J dropped 7; count of bases not matched to a gene: 12. The germline CDR1 and CDR2 sequences are MNHEY and SMNVEV (reference sequence). CDR3 DNA sequence: TGTGCCAGCAGTGCCAATACAGGGGGCGCAGGGCAGCCCCAGCATTTT. As protein: CASSANTGGAGQPQHF.

In its sample, this clone was seen once. The chain carries TRBV7-9 and TRBJ1-2; unclear D gene. Trimming removed 0 bases from V and 8 bases from J, with 16 bases in between. The CDR3 sequence is 15 residues long. Germline CDR1 is SEHNR and CDR2 is FQNEAQ (reference sequence). The CDR3 region is CASSLALGVGAGYTF. CDR3 bases: TGTGCCAGCAGCTTAGCGCTTGGGGTTGGAGCGGGCTACACCTTC.

Here the CDR3 DNA reads TGTGCCAGCAGCGAGTTCAGCGGGAGGGGCGGTGAGACCCAGTACTTC. Translation: CASSEFSGRGGETQYF. The chain recombines TRBV5-5 with TRBJ2-5; TRBD2 agrees at 10 bases. Germline-derived CDR1 and CDR2 are SGHKS and YYEKEE (reference sequence). V shed 4 bases, J shed 5 bases, and the junction held 11 bases outside the gene matches. The CDR3 loop spans 16 amino acids.

V gene TRBV7-9 combines with J gene TRBJ1-5; 8 bases align to TRBD1. Germline CDR1 reads SEHNR; CDR2 reads FQNEAQ (reference sequence). The V and J ends lost 4 bases and 2 bases, in that order; junction bases with no gene match: 7. The CDR3 has 16 amino acids. CDR3 residues: CASSYQGAIGNQPQHF. The CDR3 DNA reads TGTGCCAGCAGCTATCAGGGGGCCATCGGCAATCAGCCCCAGCATTTT.

V is TRBV4-1 and J is TRBJ2-7; D not resolved. CDR1 and CDR2 from the germline V gene are MGHRA and YSYEKL. Between the trimmed V and J ends, which lost 4 bases and 2 bases, there was a span of 12 bases. The CDR3 covers 14 residues. CDR3 amino acids: CASSPTRVTYEQYF. As DNA, the CDR3 is TGCGCCAGCAGCCCGACTCGGGTCACCTACGAGCAGTACTTC.

The V call is TRBV4-2, the J call TRBJ2-2, with unresolved D. The V gene's germline CDR1 is LGHNA and CDR2 YNFKEQ. The CDR3 length is 15 residues. Trimming removed 0 bases at V and 8 bases at J, with 13 bases between. CDR3 residues: CASSQDIGLTGELFF. The CDR3 nucleotides are TGTGCCAGCAGCCAAGATATCGGGCTCACGGGGGAGCTGTTTTTT.

V and J are TRBV9 and TRBJ1-2; 9 bases line up with TRBD1. The ends lost 2 bases at V and 8 bases at J; junction bases unmatched: 7. This CDR3 has 14 residues. CDR1 and CDR2 from the germline V gene are SGDLS and YYNGEE. CDR3 region: CASSVLSDRGGYTF. CDR3 bases: TGTGCCAGCAGCGTCCTCTCGGACAGGGGAGGCTACACCTTC.